This note documents a single TCR beta chain sequence. The antigen it binds to is not known. Within one base of it there is no much larger clone, and no base qualities were kept. The data stem from a study of breast tumors, draining lymph nodes, adjacent tissues (dated by TCRdb to the mid-2010s). For the study in its entirety: In breast cancer patients, the study compared the TCR beta repertoires of tumor, adjacent nontumor tissue and axillary lymph nodes. The study was designed to assess the relationships and possible T-cell exchange between tumor, surrounding tissue and draining lymph node repertoires in human breast cancer. The full study reports these points: The data were considered consistent with the idea that most tumor T cells come from the lymph node and then expand in tumor tissue. Rather than being directly demonstrated, the conclusion that tumor T cells originate in lymph nodes was presented as consistent with a hypothesis. Tumor T-cell repertoires showed less diversity than lymph node repertoires and more diversity than nontumor tissue repertoires, and tumor T-cell repertoires showed preferential V and J gene usage. In luminal-like breast cancer, tumor and nontumor tissue repertoires resembled each other significantly more than in basal-like breast cancer.

The lymph node samples were taken from the axillary draining lymph nodes of breast cancer patients. The germline V gene (reference sequence) gives CDR1 as GTSNPN and CDR2 as SVGIG. The CDR3 runs 12 amino acids, cysteine and phenylalanine included. Only CDR3 DNA is held: 36 bases, read in frame from base 1. The V end loses 2 bases and the J end loses 5 bases, and a stretch of 7 bases separates them. This sample was sequenced with an Illumina HiSeq 2000. Multiplex PCR amplification was used to build the TCR beta chain libraries. The amplified TCR beta chain products were analyzed by high-throughput sequencing. TCRdb handled the public reads itself, with Q25 trimming in fastp and clone calling in MiXCR, and kept productive beta chains. Rows are combined by CDR3 protein, so each entry shows the most common genes and DNA. The table for this sample lists under 85,000 distinct CDR3 sequences; roughly a fifth of them were counted only once. The ten biggest clones cover around 2.5% of the sample.

This receptor was identified in a female donor with breast cancer. Some clones in this sample may be carry-over from other donors' samples. Sequenced: axillary lymph node tissue. This receptor chain uses TRBV30 and TRBJ1-5, with the D gene not confidently named. The CDR3 here reads CAWSKGDQPQHF. The DNA sequence is as follows: TGTGCCTGGAGTAAGGGTGATCAGCCCCAGCATTTT. With the rest looked up from the reference TRBV30 and TRBJ1-5 genes rather than sequenced, the full variable domain is SQTIHQWPATLVQPVGSPLSLECTVEGTSNPNLYWYRQAAGRGLQLLFYSVGIGQISSEVPQNLSASRPQDRQFILSSKKLLLSDSGFYLCAWSKGDQPQHFGDGTRLSIL.